This TCR beta chain was recorded in a study of shared clonotypes between healthy human individuals. The ends were cut back, 5 bases at V and 6 bases at J, with 15 bases in the middle. This CDR3 is built from 14 residues. From germline, CDR1 is LGHNA and CDR2 YNFKEQ. This clone has more than one count but fewer than ten. Profiling relied on immunoSEQ multiplex PCR, and the TCRdb table lists in-frame clones only, not all of them. The data show around 940,000 clones, approximately 80% seen once. Donors, healthy HIV-negative adults, lacked recent acute infections or vaccinations. The J gene is TRBJ2-3, the V gene TRBV4-2; D not certain. This receptor was identified in a man aged 18 to 30 in good health. Sequenced: memory CD4+ T cells sorted from blood. The subset is: CD45RA-negative fraction. In nucleotides, the CDR3 is TGTGCCAGCAGCGGAATGGACCCCTCGGATACGCAGTATTTT. Translated, it gives CASSGMDPSDTQYF.